This TCR beta chain was sequenced in a study of blood T cell repertoires in COVID-19. Study-level information: Collection of acute and convalescent COVID-19 samples took place in the United States, Italy and Spain. From T cells, B-cell-depleted T cells, or PBMCs came the material, which was cDNA or gDNA.

The ends were cut back, 1 base at V and 1 base at J, with 7 bases in the middle. Germline values: CDR1 SGHAT, CDR2 FQNNGV. CDR3 length: 14 amino acids. Original handling: Estimation of nucleated cell counts was performed using reference gene primer amplification. The method was immunoSEQ multiplex PCR; TCRdb's version includes in-frame clones alone and lacks a portion of them. That table furnishes V, J and clone size, whereas the DNA furnished D and trimming. The data hold around 86,000 clones, with 75% to 85% observed a single time. V usage is TRBV11-2 and J usage is TRBJ1-1; D remains unclear. This clonotype was obtained from a woman over 75 with acute or convalescent COVID-19. The source material was peripheral blood. CDR3 DNA sequence: TGTGCCAGCAGCTTAGGGAGGGCGAACACTGAAGCTTTCTTT. Protein product: CASSLGRANTEAFF.